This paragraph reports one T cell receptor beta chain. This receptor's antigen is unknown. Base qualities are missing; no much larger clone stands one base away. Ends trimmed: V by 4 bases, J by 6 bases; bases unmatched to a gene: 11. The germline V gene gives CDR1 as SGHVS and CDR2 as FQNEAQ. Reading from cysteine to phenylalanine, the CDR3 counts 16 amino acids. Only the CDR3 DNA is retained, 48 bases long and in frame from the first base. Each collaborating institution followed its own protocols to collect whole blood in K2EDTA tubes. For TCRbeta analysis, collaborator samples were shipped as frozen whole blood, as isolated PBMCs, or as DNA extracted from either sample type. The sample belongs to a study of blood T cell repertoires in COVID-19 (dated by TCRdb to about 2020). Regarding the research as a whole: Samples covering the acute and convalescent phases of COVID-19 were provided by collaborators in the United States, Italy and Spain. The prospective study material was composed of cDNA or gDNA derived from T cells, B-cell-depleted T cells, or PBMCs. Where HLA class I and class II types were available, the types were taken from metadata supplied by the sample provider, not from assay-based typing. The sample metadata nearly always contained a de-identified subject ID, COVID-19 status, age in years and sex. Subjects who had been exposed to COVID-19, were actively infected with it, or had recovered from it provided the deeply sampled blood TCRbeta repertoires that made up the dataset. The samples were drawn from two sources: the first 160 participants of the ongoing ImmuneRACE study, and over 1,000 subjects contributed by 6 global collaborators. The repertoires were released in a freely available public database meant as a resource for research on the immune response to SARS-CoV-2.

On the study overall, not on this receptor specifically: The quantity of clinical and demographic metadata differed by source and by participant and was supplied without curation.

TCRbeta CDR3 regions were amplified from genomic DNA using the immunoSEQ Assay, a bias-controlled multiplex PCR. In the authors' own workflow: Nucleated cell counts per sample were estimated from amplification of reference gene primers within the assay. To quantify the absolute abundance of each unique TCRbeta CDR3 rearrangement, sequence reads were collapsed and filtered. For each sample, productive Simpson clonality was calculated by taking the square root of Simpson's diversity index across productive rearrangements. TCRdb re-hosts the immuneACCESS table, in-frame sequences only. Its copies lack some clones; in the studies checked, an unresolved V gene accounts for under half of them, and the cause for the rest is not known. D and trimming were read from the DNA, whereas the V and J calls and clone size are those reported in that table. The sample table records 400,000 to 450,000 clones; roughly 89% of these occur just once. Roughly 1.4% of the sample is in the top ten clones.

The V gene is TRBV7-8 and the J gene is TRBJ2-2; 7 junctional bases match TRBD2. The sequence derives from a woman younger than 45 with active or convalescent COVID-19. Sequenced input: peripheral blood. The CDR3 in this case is CASSSGGYLSPGELFF. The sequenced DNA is TGTGCCAGCAGCTCGGGGGGATATTTAAGCCCCGGGGAGCTGTTTTTT.